This T cell receptor (beta chain) was observed in a study of cytomegalovirus exposure and HLA in healthy donors. Germline loops: CDR1 SGHTA, CDR2 FQGTGA. J was trimmed by 1 base and V by 3 bases; bases with no gene match: 4. The CDR3 is made up of 16 amino acids. Vbeta (60) and Jbeta (13) primers were used in the PCR. Clones were read by immunoSEQ multiplex PCR, and TCRdb kept only the in-frame ones, dropping some. Of roughly 190,000 clones listed, approximately 81% are singletons. With respect to this clone: The antigen is undetermined.

Study-wide points: A later analysis appeared to link common viral pathogens to several of the most significant clusters. Highly shared variants forming one cluster were likely a sequencing artifact.

This TCR was recovered from a woman between 45 and 65 years old in good health and CMV-seronegative. The V gene is TRBV7-3, the J gene TRBJ2-5, with TRBD2 matching over 11 bases. The sample taken for sequencing was PBMCs. The CDR3 reads CASSLGSGRGQETQYF. In DNA form, the CDR3 reads TGTGCCAGCAGCTTGGGTAGCGGGAGGGGCCAAGAGACCCAGTACTTC.